The next 29 T cell receptor beta chains were all read from a single sample in a study of graft-versus-host responses after intestinal transplantation. Data came from immunoSEQ multiplex PCR; TCRdb stores just in-frame clones and leaves some out. The table records 70,000 to 100,000 clones, roughly nine tenths of them present only once. Antigens for these TCRs are unknown. Material: unstimulated CD4+ T cells sorted from spleen or lymph node cells, obtained before intestinal transplant. The receptors here all came from a human donor who received an intestinal transplant.

V is TRBV11-2 and J is TRBJ2-7, with 9 nucleotides matching TRBD2. With 2 bases clipped from V and 5 bases from J, the junction kept 4 bases outside the gene matches. The CDR3 is 14 amino acids. Germline V gene sequence: CDR1 SGHAT, CDR2 FQNNGV. The CDR3 sequence: CASSLQGTSHEQYF. The CDR3 DNA sequence: TGTGCCAGCAGCTTACAAGGGACTAGCCACGAGCAGTACTTC.

The chain couples TRBV12-5 to TRBJ2-4, with a weak D call TRBD2 (5 bases). Deletions cut 4 bases from V and 0 bases from J, with 13 bases between. CDR1 and CDR2 (germline): LGHNT, FRNRAP. The CDR3 loop spans 16 amino acids. The CDR3, as DNA: TGTGCTAGTGGTTCCTATTTGGAGGTAGCCAAAAACATTCAGTACTTC. Its protein is CASGSYLEVAKNIQYF.

The chain links TRBV10-2 to TRBJ2-2, with D tentatively TRBD1 (5 bases). V lost 7 bases, J lost 0 bases, and 9 bases lay in between. This CDR3 has 14 amino acids. Germline CDR1 WSHSY, CDR2 SAAADI. Here the CDR3 reads CASMRQSNTGELFF. CDR3 sequence (DNA): TGCGCCAGCATGAGACAGTCGAACACCGGGGAGCTGTTTTTT.

The V and J genes are TRBV30 and TRBJ1-1; D is unresolved. This CDR3 is built from 13 residues. Germline CDR1 is GTSNPN and CDR2 is SVGIG (reference sequence). V was clipped by 1 base and J by 7 bases, with 13 bases between them. The CDR3 DNA sequence: TGTGCCTGGAGTGAGGCGCGGGCTCATGAAGCTTTCTTT. Translated, it gives CAWSEARAHEAFF.

V gene TRBV5-3 combines with J gene TRBJ2-3, with D possibly being TRBD2 (6 bases). TRBV5-3 is annotated as an ORF whose role is uncertain. This CDR3 spans 13 amino acids. Trimming took 4 bases from V and 10 from J, leaving 16 bases between them. The CDR3 loop reads CARSNPSVTSQYF. The CDR3 DNA is TGTGCCAGAAGCAACCCTAGCGTCACGTCGCAGTATTTT.

The chain carries TRBV6-1 and TRBJ1-1; 7 bases are a match to TRBD1. The CDR3 spans 14 residues. Looked up from germline, CDR1 is MNHNS and CDR2 is SASEGT. The trim removed 3 bases at V and 5 bases at J, leaving 6 bases unmatched. DNA for the CDR3: TGTGCCAGCAGTGACCGACAGGGAATGACTGAAGCTTTCTTT. Protein: CASSDRQGMTEAFF.

The chain recombines TRBV27 with TRBJ1-6; D might be TRBD1 (6 bases). The germline V and J ends were trimmed by 3 bases and 9 bases, with 15 bases remaining between them. CDR1 and CDR2 (germline): MNHEY, SMNVEV (reference sequence). The CDR3 length is 15 residues. The CDR3 bases are TGTGCCAGCAGTTTGGGCAGGGGAAAAGGTTCACCCCTCCACTTT. This codes for CASSLGRGKGSPLHF.

This chain connects TRBV29-1 to TRBJ2-3, with a tentative D call TRBD1 (5 bases). CDR3 length: 13 residues. V was pared by 1 base and J by 4 bases, with 9 bases between. Germline V CDR1 and CDR2: SQVTM, ANQGSEA. CDR3 bases: TGCAGCGTTGAAGGGCAGGGTTCAGATACGCAGTATTTT. It specifies CSVEGQGSDTQYF.

This chain connects TRBV7-9 to TRBJ1-4, with TRBD1 matching 7 bases. Germline CDR1 SEHNR, CDR2 FQNEAQ (reference sequence). This CDR3 has 14 amino acids. The V gene end was trimmed by 5 bases and the J gene end by 7 bases; junction bases not matched to a gene: 7. The CDR3 protein is CASSPGTAIEKLFF. CDR3 DNA sequence: TGTGCCAGCAGCCCAGGGACAGCGATTGAAAAACTGTTTTTT.

This chain links TRBV7-6 with TRBJ2-7, with TRBD1 identical over 11 bases. J lost 0 bases, V lost 5 bases, and 6 bases had no gene match. The germline CDR1 and CDR2 sequences are SGHVS and FNYEAQ. The CDR3 runs to 16 residues. Written as DNA, the CDR3 is TGTGCCAGCAGCATCGGGACAGGGGGGTCCTCCTACGAGCAGTACTTC. Translating it yields CASSIGTGGSSYEQYF.

The CDR3 nucleotides read TGTGCCACCAGCGAGTCGACTAGCCGGAATTTGAGGGAGACCCAGTACTTC. Its protein product is CATSESTSRNLRETQYF. This chain uses TRBV15 with TRBJ2-5; 7 positions agree with TRBD2. J lost 5 bases, V lost 5 bases, and 17 bases had no gene match. Germline CDR1 is LNHNV and CDR2 is YYDKDF (reference sequence). The CDR3 totals 17 residues.

In regard to this clone: At one of its ends the junction is not consistent with the germline gene, which may arise from a read error. The chain recombines TRBV7-7 with TRBJ1-1; D ambiguous. The CDR3 has 15 amino acids. The germline CDR1 and CDR2 sequences are SSHAT and FNYEAQ (reference sequence). CDR3 loop: CASSLAVPGYTEAFF. The DNA for the CDR3 is TGTGCTAGCAGCTTAGCGGTACCGGGTTACACTGAAGCTTTCTTT.

Notes on this clone: Other nucleotide sequences in the sample specify the same CDR3. V gene TRBV7-6 combines with J gene TRBJ1-4; 7 nucleotides align to TRBD1. Germline assignment: CDR1 SGHVS and CDR2 FNYEAQ. The length of the CDR3 is 14 residues. V lost 2 bases and J lost 5; bases outside the gene matches: 2. The CDR3 region has the DNA TGTGCCAGCAGCTTACAGGGGGGAAATGAAAAACTGTTTTTT. Translation: CASSLQGGNEKLFF.

The genes are TRBV18 and TRBJ2-5; D is undetermined. The V gene's germline CDR1 is KGHSH and CDR2 LQKENI. CDR3 length equals 12 residues. Trimming pared 3 bases from V and 5 bases from J, leaving 7 bases between. The CDR3 loop reads CASSPAGETQYF. The CDR3 nucleotides read TGTGCCAGCTCACCGGCTGGCGAGACCCAGTACTTC.

V is TRBV7-2 and J is TRBJ2-3; no definite D call. Germline V CDR1 and CDR2: SGHTA, FQGNSA. The length of the CDR3 is 15 residues. V lost 5 bases and J 3 bases, leaving 15 bases between the germline ends. The CDR3 bases are TGTGCCAGCAGCCCGTTCCTGGTCGCGACAGATACGCAGTATTTT. Its protein is CASSPFLVATDTQYF. Supplemented by reference TRBV7-2 and TRBJ2-3, the full variable domain reads GAGVSQSPSNKVTEKGKDVELRCDPISGHTALYWYRQSLGQGLEFLIYFQGNSAPDKSGLPSDRFSAERTGGSVSTLTIQRTQQEDSAVYLCASSPFLVATDTQYFGPGTRLTVL.

The V call is TRBV30, the J call TRBJ2-1; 10 nucleotides line up with TRBD2. CDR3 size: 16 residues. Germline CDR1 GTSNPN, CDR2 SVGIG (reference sequence). V lost 3 bases, J lost 5 bases, and 10 bases stayed unmatched. DNA of the CDR3: TGTGCCTGGAGCAAAACCGGGACTAGCGCCCACAATGAGCAGTTCTTC. Translating gives CAWSKTGTSAHNEQFF.

The V and J genes are TRBV18 and TRBJ2-5, with TRBD1 matching over 7 bases. V trimming: 3 bases; J trimming: 4 bases; junction bases outside the gene matches: 5. This CDR3 is 14 amino acids long. CDR1 is KGHSH, CDR2 LQKENI, per germline. The CDR3: CASSPTGSSETQYF. In DNA, the CDR3 is TGTGCCAGCTCACCGACAGGGTCGTCAGAGACCCAGTACTTC.

This clone has a handful of counts. V and J are TRBV28 and TRBJ1-5; D unresolved. Germline V CDR1 and CDR2: MDHEN, SYDVKM. This CDR3 is 17 amino acids long. V shed 6 bases and J shed 2 bases, with 20 bases lying between them. The CDR3 here is CASRSRGGQTGNQPQHF. The CDR3 bases are TGTGCCAGCAGATCCCGGGGAGGGCAAACGGGCAATCAGCCCCAGCATTTT.

CDR3 bases: TGTGCCAGCAGAGACAGGGTTCCTCGGCCCCAGCATTTT. Amino acid sequence: CASRDRVPRPQHF. The V gene is TRBV6-1, the J gene TRBJ1-5; 7 bases line up with TRBD1. The CDR3 has 13 amino acids. Losses at the gene ends were 6 bases for V and 9 bases for J; bases not matched to a gene: 8. The germline gives CDR1 MNHNS, CDR2 SASEGT.

The chain has TRBV19 and TRBJ2-7, with 10 bases lining up with TRBD1. The CDR3 length is 19 residues. V was pared by 0 bases and J by 5 bases, with 16 bases of the junction left unmatched. The germline CDR1 and CDR2 sequences are LNHDA and SQIVND (reference sequence). CDR3 DNA: TGTGCCAGTAGTATAGAACTCTCCCCACCGGGACAGGGGACCCACGAGCAGTACTTC. Its protein is CASSIELSPPGQGTHEQYF.

A single count supports this clone. This chain uses TRBV30 with TRBJ2-3, with TRBD2 identical over 10 bases. The CDR3 extends over 14 amino acids. Unmatched junction bases numbered 7, after V lost 5 bases and J lost 5 bases. CDR1 is GTSNPN, CDR2 SVGIG, per germline (reference sequence). The CDR3, as DNA: TGTGCCTGGTCAAACCAGCGGGGGGGAGATACGCAGTATTTT. The encoded protein is CAWSNQRGGDTQYF.

The V and J genes are TRBV6-1 and TRBJ1-2; 7 bases agree with TRBD1. The CDR3 sequence is 16 residues long. J lost 2 bases, V lost 1 base, and 7 bases had no gene match. CDR1 is MNHNS, CDR2 SASEGT, per germline. CDR3 nucleotides: TGTGCCAGCAGTGAAGGCTGGGGACAGCCAAACTATGGCTACACCTTC. Protein sequence: CASSEGWGQPNYGYTF.

The chain combines TRBV6-5 with TRBJ1-1, with TRBD1 as a possible D gene (6 bases). V gave up 6 bases and J gave up 4 bases, with 15 bases separating them. The V gene's germline CDR1 is MNHEY and CDR2 SVGAGI. This CDR3 comprises 14 residues. CDR3 sequence: CASRSSGAGTEAFF. The CDR3 nucleotides read TGTGCCAGCAGGTCTTCAGGGGCCGGCACTGAAGCTTTCTTT.

V usage is TRBV9 and J usage is TRBJ2-3, with TRBD1 matching 7 bases. The CDR3 is 15 amino acids. Germline V gives CDR1 SGDLS, CDR2 YYNGEE. J was trimmed by 2 bases and V by 4 bases; bases with no gene match: 7. This CDR3 reads CASSLEGAHTDTQYF. CDR3 bases: TGTGCCAGCAGCCTCGAGGGGGCGCACACAGATACGCAGTATTTT.

This clone was seen once. The rearrangement uses TRBV7-2 and TRBJ1-5, with 7 nucleotides matching TRBD1. V shed 1 base, J shed 8 bases, and the junction held 8 bases outside the gene matches. Per the germline V gene, CDR1 is SGHTA and CDR2 is FQGNSA. The CDR3 is made up of 15 amino acids. The CDR3 is CASSLEVPGGKPQHF. Written as DNA, the CDR3 is TGTGCCAGCAGCTTAGAGGTCCCAGGGGGGAAGCCCCAGCATTTT.

V usage is TRBV4-1 and J usage is TRBJ2-7; 7 bases match TRBD1. Germline V lookup: CDR1 MGHRA, CDR2 YSYEKL. The V and J ends lost 4 bases and 5 bases, in that order; junction bases with no gene match: 2. CDR3 size: 12 residues. The CDR3 nucleotides read TGCGCCAGCAGCCCGACAGGGAACGAGCAGTACTTC. Its translation: CASSPTGNEQYF.

The chain has TRBV28 and TRBJ1-2; D remains unclear. The CDR3 consists of 14 residues. From germline, CDR1 is MDHEN and CDR2 SYDVKM. The ends were cut back, 1 base at V and 3 bases at J, with 9 bases in the middle. The CDR3 here is CASSLSGRHYGYTF. CDR3 nucleotides: TGTGCCAGCAGTTTATCTGGCAGGCACTATGGCTACACCTTC.

This clone has only one observation. This chain links TRBV5-1 with TRBJ2-2; 10 bases match TRBD1. CDR1 and CDR2 from the germline V gene are SGHRS and YFSETQ. The CDR3 contains 15 residues. Losses at the gene ends were 4 bases for V and 7 bases for J; bases not matched to a gene: 7. In nucleotides, the CDR3 is TGCGCCAGCAGCCTAGGGACAGGGGTGAGCGGGGAGCTGTTTTTT. Its translation: CASSLGTGVSGELFF.

The rearrangement uses TRBV5-6 and TRBJ1-1, with D hard to call. In germline, CDR1 is SGHDT, CDR2 YYEEEE. The CDR3 sequence is 15 residues long. The V end was cut by 0 bases, the J end by 1 base, with 10 bases between. The CDR3 sequence is CASSLGRVSNTEAFF. DNA of the CDR3: TGTGCCAGCAGCTTGGGTAGAGTTTCGAACACTGAAGCTTTCTTT. The variable domain in full, completed from reference TRBV5-6 and TRBJ1-1, reads DAGVTQSPTHLIKTRGQQVTLRCSPKSGHDTVSWYQQALGQGPQFIFQYYEEEERQRGNFPDRFSGHQFPNYSSELNVNALLLGDSALYLCASSLGRVSNTEAFFGQGTRLTVV.